These T cell receptor beta chains were read from a single sample in a study of OX40 agonist ivuxolimab in advanced cancers. This table comes from immunoSEQ multiplex PCR, and its TCRdb copy is limited to in-frame clones, with some not included. The repertoire holds 55,000 to 75,000 clones, with 75% to 90% as singletons. This specimen was CD4+ or CD8+ T cells sorted from blood, taken in a trial of the OX40 agonist ivuxolimab. These receptors were taken from an adult with an advanced solid tumor such as melanoma, head and neck, liver or kidney cancer. Each CDR3 is given with its conserved first and last residue. The D gene is left open where the match is weak. The size of a clone is reported for some rows only, either as once, few or many, or as a class for expanded clones.

J gene: TRBJ1-5; D gene: NA; V gene: TRBV19; clone size: NA; CDR3 DNA: TGTGCCAGTAGTATAGGGCAGCTTAGCAATCAGCCCCAGCATTTT; CDR3 protein: CASSIGQLSNQPQHF
J gene: TRBJ2-3; D gene: NA; V gene: TRBV6-5; clone size: few; CDR3 DNA: TGTGCCAGCAGTTATCGGGGTAGAAACACAGATACGCAGTATTTT; CDR3 protein: CASSYRGRNTDTQYF
J gene: TRBJ2-7; D gene: NA; V gene: TRBV25-1; clone size: NA; CDR3 DNA: TGTGCCAGCAGTGAACCAGGGTCGTTCTACGAGCAGTACTTC; CDR3 protein: CASSEPGSFYEQYF
J gene: TRBJ2-2; D gene: TRBD1; V gene: TRBV28; clone size: NA; CDR3 DNA: TGTGCCAGCAGTGTACCCGGGACAGGGTTCATCGGGGAGCTGTTTTTT; CDR3 protein: CASSVPGTGFIGELFF
J gene: TRBJ2-1; D gene: NA; V gene: TRBV27; clone size: NA; CDR3 DNA: TGTGCCAGCAGTTATGGATGGCTAGCCGGAGAGCAGTTCTTC; CDR3 protein: CASSYGWLAGEQFF
J gene: TRBJ2-3; D gene: TRBD2; V gene: TRBV29-1; clone size: NA; CDR3 DNA: TGCAGCGTACGCACCGGGACTAGCGGGAGTATGCAGTATTTT; CDR3 protein: CSVRTGTSGSMQYF
J gene: TRBJ2-7; D gene: TRBD2; V gene: TRBV9; clone size: NA; CDR3 DNA: TGTGCCAGCAGCGCCGGACTAGCGGGAAACGAGCAGTACTTC; CDR3 protein: CASSAGLAGNEQYF
J gene: TRBJ1-5; D gene: NA; V gene: TRBV5-1; clone size: NA; CDR3 DNA: TGCGCCAGCAGCTTGGAGGGAAGCAATCAGCCCCAGCATTTT; CDR3 protein: CASSLEGSNQPQHF
J gene: TRBJ2-3; D gene: TRBD2; V gene: TRBV19; clone size: NA; CDR3 DNA: TGTGCCAGTAGTATAGCCAGCGGGAGTGCAGATACGCAGTATTTT; CDR3 protein: CASSIASGSADTQYF
J gene: TRBJ1-6; D gene: NA; V gene: TRBV7-2; clone size: few; CDR3 DNA: TGTGCCAGTAATTCAAGACCTAATTCACCCCTCCACTTT; CDR3 protein: CASNSRPNSPLHF
J gene: TRBJ1-6; D gene: NA; V gene: TRBV5-4; clone size: NA; CDR3 DNA: TGTGCCAGCAGCGGCGGGGTTTTCGGCTCCTATAATTCACCCCTCCACTTT; CDR3 protein: CASSGGVFGSYNSPLHF
J gene: TRBJ2-1; D gene: TRBD1; V gene: TRBV5-4; clone size: NA; CDR3 DNA: TGTGCCAGCAGCACCGGACAGGGGAATGAGCAGTTCTTC; CDR3 protein: CASSTGQGNEQFF
J gene: TRBJ1-2; D gene: TRBD1; V gene: TRBV6-1; clone size: NA; CDR3 DNA: TGTGCCAGCTTCCTGGGACAGCCTTTCTATGGCTACACCTTC; CDR3 protein: CASFLGQPFYGYTF
J gene: TRBJ1-1; D gene: NA; V gene: TRBV4-1; clone size: NA; CDR3 DNA: TGCGCCAGCAGCCAAGATTCCATCGGGGGAACGACTGAAGCTTTCTTT; CDR3 protein: CASSQDSIGGTTEAFF
J gene: TRBJ1-1; D gene: TRBD1; V gene: TRBV18; clone size: few; CDR3 DNA: TGTGCCAGCTCACTAGACAGGGGAGGTACTGAAGCTTTCTTT; CDR3 protein: CASSLDRGGTEAFF
J gene: TRBJ2-7; D gene: NA; V gene: TRBV29-1; clone size: NA; CDR3 DNA: TGCAGCGTTGTTGAGGGGGTGGGCCGGTTCTACGAGCAGTACTTC; CDR3 protein: CSVVEGVGRFYEQYF
J gene: TRBJ2-2; D gene: TRBD1; V gene: TRBV10-1; clone size: NA; CDR3 DNA: TGCGCCAGCAGCGGGAAACAGGGGGCGAACACCGGGGAGCTGTTTTTT; CDR3 protein: CASSGKQGANTGELFF
J gene: TRBJ2-3; D gene: TRBD1; V gene: TRBV4-1; clone size: NA; CDR3 DNA: TGCGCCAGCAGCCAGGTGGACAGGGGGCAGGCGCAGTATTTT; CDR3 protein: CASSQVDRGQAQYF
J gene: TRBJ1-5; D gene: NA; V gene: TRBV4-1; clone size: NA; CDR3 DNA: TGCGCCAGCAGCCCGGCAGATATGGGGTTTGTGGATCAGCCCCAGCATTTT; CDR3 protein: CASSPADMGFVDQPQHF
J gene: TRBJ1-4; D gene: NA; V gene: TRBV9; clone size: NA; CDR3 DNA: TGTGCCAGCAGCGTAAATAGCTTAACTAATGAAAAACTGTTTTTT; CDR3 protein: CASSVNSLTNEKLFF
J gene: TRBJ2-2; D gene: NA; V gene: TRBV5-1; clone size: NA; CDR3 DNA: TGCGCCAGCAGGGAGAACACCGGGGAGCTGTTTTTT; CDR3 protein: CASRENTGELFF
J gene: TRBJ1-2; D gene: NA; V gene: TRBV15; clone size: NA; CDR3 DNA: TGTGCCACCAGCAGAGATAAGGCAAAATCTAACTATGGCTACACCTTC; CDR3 protein: CATSRDKAKSNYGYTF
J gene: TRBJ1-5; D gene: NA; V gene: TRBV5-5; clone size: once; CDR3 DNA: TGTGCCAGCAGCCCAAGGGGTGGCAATCAGCCCCAGCATTTT; CDR3 protein: CASSPRGGNQPQHF
J gene: TRBJ2-7; D gene: NA; V gene: TRBV7-8; clone size: NA; CDR3 DNA: TGTGCCAGCAGCTTAATTGCAGGTAGCCGGGGCGAGCAGTACTTC; CDR3 protein: CASSLIAGSRGEQYF
J gene: TRBJ2-5; D gene: NA; V gene: TRBV18; clone size: NA; CDR3 DNA: TGTGCCAGCTCACCAGCACCCCAAGAGACCCAGTACTTC; CDR3 protein: CASSPAPQETQYF
J gene: TRBJ1-4; D gene: NA; V gene: TRBV5-6; clone size: NA; CDR3 DNA: TGTGCCAGCAGCCCGACACACCGAGGGGTAACTAATGAAAAACTGTTTTTT; CDR3 protein: CASSPTHRGVTNEKLFF
J gene: TRBJ1-6; D gene: TRBD1; V gene: TRBV19; clone size: once; CDR3 DNA: TGTGCCAGTAGCACCCACGGACAGGGGAATTCACCCCTCCACTTT; CDR3 protein: CASSTHGQGNSPLHF
J gene: TRBJ2-3; D gene: NA; V gene: TRBV9; clone size: NA; CDR3 DNA: TGTGCCAGCAGTCGTGGGACCACAGATACGCAGTATTTT; CDR3 protein: CASSRGTTDTQYF
J gene: TRBJ2-2; D gene: NA; V gene: TRBV30; clone size: once; CDR3 DNA: TGTGCCTGGAGTGTCTCACTAGCCGGGGAGCTGTTTTTT; CDR3 protein: CAWSVSLAGELFF
J gene: TRBJ2-3; D gene: NA; V gene: TRBV7-3; clone size: NA; CDR3 DNA: TGTGCCAGCAGCTTAGGCTCGGGCAGGGGCACAGATACGCAGTATTTT; CDR3 protein: CASSLGSGRGTDTQYF
J gene: TRBJ1-3; D gene: NA; V gene: TRBV7-2; clone size: NA; CDR3 DNA: TGTGCCAGTAAGCCAGGCGTCTCTGGAAACACCATATATTTT; CDR3 protein: CASKPGVSGNTIYF
J gene: TRBJ2-7; D gene: NA; V gene: TRBV10-3; clone size: NA; CDR3 DNA: TGTGCCATCAGTGAGTCAGCGGCGGGTGGAATAGACGAGCAGTACTTC; CDR3 protein: CAISESAAGGIDEQYF
J gene: TRBJ1-1; D gene: NA; V gene: TRBV11-3; clone size: once; CDR3 DNA: TGTGCCAGCAGCATCGACGGCCACAACACTGAAGCTTTCTTT; CDR3 protein: CASSIDGHNTEAFF
J gene: TRBJ1-4; D gene: TRBD1; V gene: TRBV5-1; clone size: NA; CDR3 DNA: TGCGCCAGCAGCACCGGGACAGGGGGCCGGAATGAAAAACTGTTTTTT; CDR3 protein: CASSTGTGGRNEKLFF
J gene: TRBJ1-2; D gene: TRBD1; V gene: TRBV9; clone size: NA; CDR3 DNA: TGTGCCAGCAGCTCCGGACAGGTCAACTATGGCTACACCTTC; CDR3 protein: CASSSGQVNYGYTF
J gene: TRBJ1-5; D gene: NA; V gene: TRBV19; clone size: NA; CDR3 DNA: TGTGCCAGCTTCAACGGACGATTTGGTCAGCCCCAGCATTTT; CDR3 protein: CASFNGRFGQPQHF
J gene: TRBJ2-6; D gene: TRBD1; V gene: TRBV19; clone size: NA; CDR3 DNA: TGTGCCAGTAGTAGGGGACAGGGGGGTAGCTCTGGGGCCAACGTCCTGACTTTC; CDR3 protein: CASSRGQGGSSGANVLTF
J gene: TRBJ2-1; D gene: TRBD1; V gene: TRBV28; clone size: NA; CDR3 DNA: TGTGCCAGCAGTTTACGGACAGGGGTGGATGAGCAGTTCTTC; CDR3 protein: CASSLRTGVDEQFF
J gene: TRBJ1-5; D gene: NA; V gene: TRBV7-2; clone size: NA; CDR3 DNA: TGTGCCAGCAGCTTAGGGGCAGGCGGGATTCAGCCCCAGCATTTT; CDR3 protein: CASSLGAGGIQPQHF
J gene: TRBJ1-6; D gene: NA; V gene: TRBV28; clone size: NA; CDR3 DNA: TGTGCCAGCAGCACGTTTGGCTTTAGCTCCTATAATTCACCCCTCCACTTT; CDR3 protein: CASSTFGFSSYNSPLHF
J gene: TRBJ2-1; D gene: TRBD2; V gene: TRBV28; clone size: NA; CDR3 DNA: TGTGCCAGCAGGGATACTAGCGGGGGGGGCTACAATGAGCAGTTCTTC; CDR3 protein: CASRDTSGGGYNEQFF
J gene: TRBJ1-1; D gene: NA; V gene: TRBV19; clone size: NA; CDR3 DNA: TGTGCCAGTAGTACGCTGGACACCACCCTGAGGTACACTGAAGCTTTCTTT; CDR3 protein: CASSTLDTTLRYTEAFF
J gene: TRBJ2-3; D gene: NA; V gene: TRBV28; clone size: once; CDR3 DNA: TGTGCCAGCAGTTCACGGACTAGCACAGATACGCAGTATTTT; CDR3 protein: CASSSRTSTDTQYF
J gene: TRBJ1-2; D gene: TRBD1; V gene: TRBV6-5; clone size: NA; CDR3 DNA: TGTGCCAGCAGTTACTTCGCCGGGACAGGGAATGGCTACACCTTC; CDR3 protein: CASSYFAGTGNGYTF
J gene: TRBJ1-2; D gene: TRBD1; V gene: TRBV16; clone size: NA; CDR3 DNA: TGTGCCAGCAGCCTAAGGACAGGGGAGAACTATGGCTACACCTTC; CDR3 protein: CASSLRTGENYGYTF
J gene: TRBJ1-6; D gene: NA; V gene: TRBV10-1; clone size: NA; CDR3 DNA: TGCGCCAGCAGTCTACAGGACAATTCACCCCTCCACTTT; CDR3 protein: CASSLQDNSPLHF
J gene: TRBJ1-1; D gene: NA; V gene: TRBV2; clone size: NA; CDR3 DNA: TGTGCCAGCAGCGCTTCAGGTAGGCGTATGGGAGCTTTCTTT; CDR3 protein: CASSASGRRMGAFF
J gene: TRBJ2-1; D gene: NA; V gene: TRBV2; clone size: NA; CDR3 DNA: TGTGCCAGCACCCAGGTCTCCTACAATGAGCAGTTCTTC; CDR3 protein: CASTQVSYNEQFF
J gene: TRBJ2-2; D gene: NA; V gene: TRBV27; clone size: NA; CDR3 DNA: TGTGCCAGCAGTTTCTCGTACAGGGCCGCCACCGGGGAGCTGTTTTTT; CDR3 protein: CASSFSYRAATGELFF
J gene: TRBJ2-1; D gene: NA; V gene: TRBV28; clone size: once; CDR3 DNA: TGTGCCAGCAGGGCTAGATTACCGGGACTTTCCACCATGGAGCAGTTCTTC; CDR3 protein: CASRARLPGLSTMEQFF
J gene: TRBJ1-1; D gene: NA; V gene: TRBV5-5; clone size: NA; CDR3 DNA: TGTGCCAGCAGCTTGGGGCCGGGCCTGAACACTGAAGCTTTCTTT; CDR3 protein: CASSLGPGLNTEAFF
J gene: TRBJ1-6; D gene: NA; V gene: TRBV6-1; clone size: NA; CDR3 DNA: TGTGCCAGCAGTGAGGTATCCGGGGGAGGCAATTCACCCCTCCACTTT; CDR3 protein: CASSEVSGGGNSPLHF
J gene: TRBJ2-3; D gene: NA; V gene: TRBV13; clone size: NA; CDR3 DNA: TGTGCCAGCAGCTTCCTAAGCACAGATACGCAGTATTTT; CDR3 protein: CASSFLSTDTQYF
J gene: TRBJ2-6; D gene: NA; V gene: TRBV5-4; clone size: NA; CDR3 DNA: TGTGCCAGCGTCCACAGGGTCCTTCTTTCTGGGGCCAACGTCCTGACTTTC; CDR3 protein: CASVHRVLLSGANVLTF
J gene: TRBJ1-5; D gene: NA; V gene: TRBV5-1; clone size: NA; CDR3 DNA: TGCGCCAGCAGCTTGGAGGGGGGGAATCAGCCCCAGCATTTT; CDR3 protein: CASSLEGGNQPQHF
J gene: TRBJ2-1; D gene: NA; V gene: TRBV7-8; clone size: NA; CDR3 DNA: TGTGCCAGCAGAGCCGGATACATGAACTCCTACAATGAGCAGTTCTTC; CDR3 protein: CASRAGYMNSYNEQFF
J gene: TRBJ2-7; D gene: NA; V gene: TRBV18; clone size: NA; CDR3 DNA: TGTGCCAGCTCACCACCCGTAACCTACGAGCAGTACTTC; CDR3 protein: CASSPPVTYEQYF